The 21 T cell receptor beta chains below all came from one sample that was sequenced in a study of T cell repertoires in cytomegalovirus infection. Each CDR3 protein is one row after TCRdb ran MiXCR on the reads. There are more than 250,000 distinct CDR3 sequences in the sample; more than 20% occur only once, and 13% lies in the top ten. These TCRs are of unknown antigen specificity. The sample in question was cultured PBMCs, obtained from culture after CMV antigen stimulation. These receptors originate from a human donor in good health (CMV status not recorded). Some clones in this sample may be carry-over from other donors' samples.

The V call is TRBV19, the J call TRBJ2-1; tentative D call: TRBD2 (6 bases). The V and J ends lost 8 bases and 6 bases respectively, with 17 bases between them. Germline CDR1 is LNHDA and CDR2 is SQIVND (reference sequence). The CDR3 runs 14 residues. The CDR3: CASWAGWAGNEQFF. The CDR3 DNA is TGTGCCAGTTGGGCGGGATGGGCTGGCAATGAGCAGTTCTTC.

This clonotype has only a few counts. The chain's CDR3 is CASTRWGRHNEQFF. Written as DNA, the CDR3 is TGTGCCAGCACCCGTTGGGGGAGGCACAATGAGCAGTTCTTC. The rearrangement links TRBV12-3 or TRBV12-4 to TRBJ2-1, with D perhaps matching TRBD2 (6 bases). Trimming removed 7 bases from V and 5 bases from J, with 15 bases in between. The CDR3 runs 14 residues.

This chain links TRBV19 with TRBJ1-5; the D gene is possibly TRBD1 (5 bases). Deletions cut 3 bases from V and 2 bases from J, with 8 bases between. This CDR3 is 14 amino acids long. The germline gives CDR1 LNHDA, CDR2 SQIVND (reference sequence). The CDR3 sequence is CASSMARGNQPQHF. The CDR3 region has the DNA TGTGCCAGTAGTATGGCCAGGGGCAATCAGCCCCAGCATTTT.

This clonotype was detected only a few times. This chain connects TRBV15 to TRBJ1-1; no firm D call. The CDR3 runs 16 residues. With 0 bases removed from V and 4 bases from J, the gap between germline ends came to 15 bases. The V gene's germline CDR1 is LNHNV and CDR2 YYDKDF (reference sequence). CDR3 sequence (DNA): TGTGCCACCAGCAGAGATAGGGCCAGAGGTCCCACTGAAGCTTTCTTT. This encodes CATSRDRARGPTEAFF.

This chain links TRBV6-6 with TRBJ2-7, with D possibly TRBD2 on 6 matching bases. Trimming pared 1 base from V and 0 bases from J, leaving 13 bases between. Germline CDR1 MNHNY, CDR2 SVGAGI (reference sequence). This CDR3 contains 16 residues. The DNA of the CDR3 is TGTGCCAGCAGTTACTTACTAGCAGAGATCTCCTACGAGCAGTACTTC. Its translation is CASSYLLAEISYEQYF.

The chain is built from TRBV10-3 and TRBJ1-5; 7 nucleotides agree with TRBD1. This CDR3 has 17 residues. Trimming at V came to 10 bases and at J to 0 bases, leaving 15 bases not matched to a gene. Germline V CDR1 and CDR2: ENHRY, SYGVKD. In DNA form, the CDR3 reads TGTGCCACCACCGCCACGGGCAGGGGGGATAGCAATCAGCCCCAGCATTTT. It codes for CATTATGRGDSNQPQHF.

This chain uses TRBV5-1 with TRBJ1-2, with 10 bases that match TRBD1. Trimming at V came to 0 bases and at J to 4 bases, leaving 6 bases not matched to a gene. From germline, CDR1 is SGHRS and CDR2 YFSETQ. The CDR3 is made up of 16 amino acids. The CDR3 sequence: CASSLDPGTGAYGYTF. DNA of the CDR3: TGCGCCAGCAGCTTGGACCCCGGGACAGGGGCCTATGGCTACACCTTC.

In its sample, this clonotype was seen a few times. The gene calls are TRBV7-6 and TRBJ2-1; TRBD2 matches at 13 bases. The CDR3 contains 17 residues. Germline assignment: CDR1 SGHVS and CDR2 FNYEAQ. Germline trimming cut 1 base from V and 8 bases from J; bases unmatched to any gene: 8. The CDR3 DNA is TGTGCCAGCAGCTTAGTGGTAACTAGCGGGAGGGGATATGAGCAGTTCTTC. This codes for CASSLVVTSGRGYEQFF. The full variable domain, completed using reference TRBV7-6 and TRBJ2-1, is GAGVSQSPRYKVTKRGQDVALRCDPISGHVSLYWYRQALGQGPEFLTYFNYEAQQDKSGLPNDRFSAERPEGSISTLTIQRTEQRDSAMYRCASSLVVTSGRGYEQFFGPGTRLTVL.

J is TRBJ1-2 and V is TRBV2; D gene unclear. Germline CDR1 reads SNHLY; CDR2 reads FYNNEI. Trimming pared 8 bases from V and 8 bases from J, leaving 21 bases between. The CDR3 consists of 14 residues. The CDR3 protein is CASDLTGNVAGYTF. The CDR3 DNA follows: TGTGCCAGCGACCTGACGGGGAATGTGGCCGGCTACACCTTC.

The DNA for the CDR3 is TGTGCCAGCAGCCGGGGGGCAGGTGGAGGGGAAAAACTGTTTTTT. Its protein is CASSRGAGGGEKLFF. The chain couples TRBV7-2 to TRBJ1-4; tentatively, D is TRBD1 (6 bases). The CDR3 is 15 amino acids. Germline lookup yields CDR1 SGHTA and CDR2 FQGNSA. The germline V and J ends were trimmed by 5 bases and 8 bases, with 18 bases remaining between them.

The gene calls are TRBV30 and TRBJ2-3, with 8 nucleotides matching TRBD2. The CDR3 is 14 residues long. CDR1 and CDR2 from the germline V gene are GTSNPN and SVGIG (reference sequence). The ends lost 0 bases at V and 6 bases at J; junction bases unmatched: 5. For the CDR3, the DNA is TGTGCCTGGAGTGTTTCTAGCGGGTGGGATACGCAGTATTTT. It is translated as CAWSVSSGWDTQYF.

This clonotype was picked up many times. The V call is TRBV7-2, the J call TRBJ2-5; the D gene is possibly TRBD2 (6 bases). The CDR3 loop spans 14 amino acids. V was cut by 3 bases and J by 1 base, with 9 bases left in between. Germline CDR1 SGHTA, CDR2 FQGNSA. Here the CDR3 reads CASSFAGSQETQYF. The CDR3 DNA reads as TGTGCCAGCAGCTTCGCCGGGAGCCAAGAGACCCAGTACTTC.

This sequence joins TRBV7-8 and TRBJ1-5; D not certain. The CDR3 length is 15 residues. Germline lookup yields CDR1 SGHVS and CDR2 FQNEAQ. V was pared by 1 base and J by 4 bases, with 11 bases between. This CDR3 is CASSLEGLANQPQHF. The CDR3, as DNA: TGTGCCAGCAGCTTAGAAGGTTTGGCGAATCAGCCCCAGCATTTT.

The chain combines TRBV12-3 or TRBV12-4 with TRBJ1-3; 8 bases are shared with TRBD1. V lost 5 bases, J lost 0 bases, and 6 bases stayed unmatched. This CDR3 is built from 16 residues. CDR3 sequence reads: CASSMGQVYSGNTIYF. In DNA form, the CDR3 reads TGTGCCAGCAGTATGGGACAGGTTTACTCTGGAAACACCATATATTTT.

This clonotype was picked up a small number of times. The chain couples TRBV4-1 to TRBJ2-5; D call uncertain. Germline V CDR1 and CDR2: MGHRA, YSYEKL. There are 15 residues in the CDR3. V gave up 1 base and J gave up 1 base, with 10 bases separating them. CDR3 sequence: CASSQVGRVQETQYF. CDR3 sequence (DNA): TGCGCCAGCAGCCAAGTGGGTCGGGTCCAAGAGACCCAGTACTTC.

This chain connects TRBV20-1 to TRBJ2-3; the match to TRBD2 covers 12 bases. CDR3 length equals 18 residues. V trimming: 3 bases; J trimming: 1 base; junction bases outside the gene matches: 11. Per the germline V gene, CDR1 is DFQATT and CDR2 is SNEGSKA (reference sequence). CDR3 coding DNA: TGCAGTGCTAGCCTGCTAGCGGGAGGGGGGTGGGGCACAGATACGCAGTATTTT. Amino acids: CSASLLAGGGWGTDTQYF.

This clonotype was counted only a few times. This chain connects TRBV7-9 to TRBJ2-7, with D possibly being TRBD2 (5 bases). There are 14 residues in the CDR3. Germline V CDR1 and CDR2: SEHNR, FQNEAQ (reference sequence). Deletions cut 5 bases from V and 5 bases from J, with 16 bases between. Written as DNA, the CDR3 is TGTGCCAGCAGCCAGGCTCTAACGGGGAACGAGCAGTACTTC. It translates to CASSQALTGNEQYF. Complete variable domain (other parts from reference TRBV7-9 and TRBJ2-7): DTGVSQNPRHKITKRGQNVTFRCDPISEHNRLYWYRQTLGQGPEFLTYFQNEAQLEKSRLLSDRFSAERPKGSFSTLEIQRTEQGDSAMYLCASSQALTGNEQYFGPGTRLTVT.

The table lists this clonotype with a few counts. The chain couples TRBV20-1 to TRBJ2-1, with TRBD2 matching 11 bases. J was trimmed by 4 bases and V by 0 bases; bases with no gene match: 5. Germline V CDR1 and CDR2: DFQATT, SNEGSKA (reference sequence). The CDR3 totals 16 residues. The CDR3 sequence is CSAREATSGVYNEQFF. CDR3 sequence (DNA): TGCAGTGCTAGAGAAGCGACTAGCGGGGTATACAATGAGCAGTTCTTC.

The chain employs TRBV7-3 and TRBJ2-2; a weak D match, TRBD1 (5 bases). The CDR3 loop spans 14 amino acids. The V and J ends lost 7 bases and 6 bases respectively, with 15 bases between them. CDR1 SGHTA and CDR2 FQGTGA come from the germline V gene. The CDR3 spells CASKSQGIAGELFF. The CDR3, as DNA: TGTGCCAGCAAATCGCAGGGTATCGCCGGGGAGCTGTTTTTT.

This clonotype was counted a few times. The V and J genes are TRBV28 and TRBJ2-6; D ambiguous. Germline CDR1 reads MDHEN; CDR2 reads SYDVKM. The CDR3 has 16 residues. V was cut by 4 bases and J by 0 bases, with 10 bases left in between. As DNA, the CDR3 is TGTGCCAGCAGTTCAGGTCCCCTCTCTGGGGCCAACGTCCTGACTTTC. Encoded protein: CASSSGPLSGANVLTF. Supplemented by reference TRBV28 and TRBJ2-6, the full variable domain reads DVKVTQSSRYLVKRTGEKVFLECVQDMDHENMFWYRQDPGLGLRLIYFSYDVKMKEKGDIPEGYSVSREKKERFSLILESASTNQTSMYLCASSSGPLSGANVLTFGAGSRLTVL.

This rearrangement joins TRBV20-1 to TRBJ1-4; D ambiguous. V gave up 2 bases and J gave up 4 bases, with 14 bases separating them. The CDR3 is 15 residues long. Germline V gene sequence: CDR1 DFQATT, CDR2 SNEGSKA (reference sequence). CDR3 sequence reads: CSARSPRRSNEKLFF. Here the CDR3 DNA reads TGCAGTGCTAGATCCCCGAGGAGGAGTAATGAAAAACTGTTTTTT.